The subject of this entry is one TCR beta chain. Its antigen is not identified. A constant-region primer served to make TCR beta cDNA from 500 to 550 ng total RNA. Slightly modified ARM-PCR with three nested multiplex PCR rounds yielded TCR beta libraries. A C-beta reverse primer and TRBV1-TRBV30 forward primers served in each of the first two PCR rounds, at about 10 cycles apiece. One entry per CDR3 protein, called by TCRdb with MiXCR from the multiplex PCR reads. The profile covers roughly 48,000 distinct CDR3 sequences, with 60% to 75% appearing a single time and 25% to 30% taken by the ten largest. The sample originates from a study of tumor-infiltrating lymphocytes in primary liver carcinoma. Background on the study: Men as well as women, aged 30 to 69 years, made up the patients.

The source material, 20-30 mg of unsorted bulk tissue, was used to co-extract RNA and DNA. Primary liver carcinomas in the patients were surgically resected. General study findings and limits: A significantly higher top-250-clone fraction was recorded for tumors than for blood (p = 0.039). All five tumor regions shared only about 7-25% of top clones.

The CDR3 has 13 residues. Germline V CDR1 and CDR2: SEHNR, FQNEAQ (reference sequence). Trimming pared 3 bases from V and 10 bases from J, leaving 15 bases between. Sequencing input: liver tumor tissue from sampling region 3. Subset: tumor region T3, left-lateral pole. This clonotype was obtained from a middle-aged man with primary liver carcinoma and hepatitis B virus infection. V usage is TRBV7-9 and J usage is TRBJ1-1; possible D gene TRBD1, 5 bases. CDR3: CASSLGPGGGAFF. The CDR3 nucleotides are TGTGCCAGCAGCTTGGGCCCTGGGGGTGGAGCTTTCTTT.